These T cell receptor beta chains were read from a single sample in a study of cytomegalovirus exposure and HLA in healthy donors. TCRdb's copy holds only in-frame clones and misses some; the assay was immunoSEQ multiplex PCR. The table has 65,000 to 95,000 clones, 70% to 80% seen once; the top ten hold 3% to 3.5%. Sequencing used PBMCs. The receptor set was obtained from a man aged 45-60 years in good health and CMV-seronegative. Each CDR3 is given with its conserved first and last residue. Fields, in order: D gene, clone size, V gene, J gene, CDR3 DNA, CDR3 protein. D genes are given only for firm matches. The size of a clone is reported for some rows only, either as once, few or many, or as a class for expanded clones.

TRBD1	.	TRBV30	TRBJ2-7	TGTGCCTGGACCTTGGGACAGGGAACCTACGAGCAGTACTTC	CAWTLGQGTYEQYF
TRBD2	.	TRBV12-5	TRBJ2-1	TGTGCTAGTGGCCCGTCGGTTAGCGGGGGGGCAGACAATGAGCAGTTCTTC	CASGPSVSGGADNEQFF
.	few	TRBV10-2	TRBJ1-2	TGCGCCAGCACAGGGGAACTCGACTATGGCTACACCTTC	CASTGELDYGYTF
TRBD1	.	TRBV25-1	TRBJ1-4	TGTGCCAGCAGTGATGGGGACAGGGGGCAAGGAAAACTGTTTTTT	CASSDGDRGQGKLFF
.	.	TRBV27	TRBJ1-6	TGTGCCAGCAGTTTAACAGAGATACACTCCTATAATTCACCCCTCCACTTT	CASSLTEIHSYNSPLHF
.	.	TRBV4-2	TRBJ1-1	TGTGCCAGCAGCCTAGAGCTATTGAACACTGAAGCTTTCTTT	CASSLELLNTEAFF
.	.	TRBV2	TRBJ2-7	TGTGCCAGCAGTGGCAACGTTAATGGAGGCGAGCAGTACTTC	CASSGNVNGGEQYF
.	.	TRBV18	TRBJ1-1	TGTGCCAGCTCCCCTGATTCTTCGACAGGCCAAGCTTTCTTT	CASSPDSSTGQAFF
TRBD1	.	TRBV19	TRBJ1-2	TGTGCCAGTAGTATGGCAGGGGGCGCGGGCTATGGCTACACCTTC	CASSMAGGAGYGYTF
TRBD1	.	TRBV7-9	TRBJ1-2	TGTTCCAGCAGTTACCGCCGGGACAGGCCTGAAACCTACTATGGCTACACCTTC	CSSSYRRDRPETYYGYTF
.	few	TRBV6-5	TRBJ2-1	TGTGCCAGCAGTCCTTGGGCGGGCACTGAGCAGTTCTTC	CASSPWAGTEQFF
TRBD1	few	TRBV7-9	TRBJ1-1	TGTGCCAGCAGCTTAGAGCAGGGGGCGTATGAAGCTTTCTTT	CASSLEQGAYEAFF
.	.	TRBV6-1	TRBJ1-6	TGTGCCAGCAGTCCCTCGACAGGCTCACCCCTCCACTTT	CASSPSTGSPLHF
.	.	TRBV4-1	TRBJ2-7	TGCGCCAGCAGCCAAGAAGGGGGGGGCTCGGGCTCCTACGAGCAGTACTTC	CASSQEGGGSGSYEQYF
.	.	TRBV4-2	TRBJ1-2	TGTGCCAGCAGCCAAGATCAGAGGCCACACAGCGGCTATGGCTACACCTTC	CASSQDQRPHSGYGYTF
.	.	TRBV7-6	TRBJ1-1	TGTGCCGGGACTGATCTGAACACTGAAGCTTTCTTT	CAGTDLNTEAFF
TRBD2	once	TRBV6-5	TRBJ2-5	TGTGCCAGCAGTGGGTCTAGCGGGTCCCAGGGGACCCAGTACTTC	CASSGSSGSQGTQYF
.	.	TRBV6-1	TRBJ1-2	TGTGCCAGCAGTGGGGCCGGGACAACGGGCTATGGCTACACCTTC	CASSGAGTTGYGYTF
TRBD1	.	TRBV27	TRBJ1-2	TGTGCCAGCAAATTGGGGACAGGCCCACCCTATGGCTACACCTTC	CASKLGTGPPYGYTF
.	.	TRBV5-1	TRBJ2-7	TGCGCCAGCAGCACCCGGGGAAGCTCCTACGAGCAGTACTTC	CASSTRGSSYEQYF
TRBD2	.	TRBV9	TRBJ2-5	TGTGCCAGCAGCGCCCTAGCGGGGGGACAAGAGACCCAGTACTTC	CASSALAGGQETQYF
.	once	TRBV7-9	TRBJ1-6	TGTGCCAGCAGCGCAGGGGTCTATAATTCACCCCTCCACTTT	CASSAGVYNSPLHF
.	.	TRBV9	TRBJ1-2	TGTGCCAGCAGCGTAGCAGGGAGGGACAACTATGGCTACACCTTC	CASSVAGRDNYGYTF
TRBD1	.	TRBV7-3	TRBJ1-1	TGTGCCAGCAGCTTTGACAGGGGGCGCGTAGCTTTCTTT	CASSFDRGRVAFF
.	.	TRBV7-6	TRBJ2-7	TGTGCCAGCAGCTTAGCGGGCACTAGTAACGAGCAGTACTTC	CASSLAGTSNEQYF
.	.	TRBV4-3	TRBJ2-7	TGCGCCAGCAGCCCGGGGACAAGGTACGAGCAGTACTTC	CASSPGTRYEQYF
TRBD1	.	TRBV19	TRBJ1-3	TGTGCCAGTAGTACTCGGACAGGGGGTGGAAACACCATATATTTT	CASSTRTGGGNTIYF
TRBD2	.	TRBV7-9	TRBJ2-1	TGTGCCAGCAGGCACACCCCTAGCGGGGGGGAAAATGAGCAGTTCTTC	CASRHTPSGGENEQFF
.	.	TRBV5-1	TRBJ1-1	TGCGCCAGCAGTAGCTTCGTGACGGGTGAGGGAACTGAAGCTTTCTTT	CASSSFVTGEGTEAFF
.	.	TRBV25-1	TRBJ2-7	TGTGCCAGCAGGGACAAACGAGCGGGTTACGAGCAGTACTTC	CASRDKRAGYEQYF
.	.	TRBV6-1	TRBJ2-1	TGTGCCAGCAGCGAAGGCCCCCCGACTAGATACGAGCAGTTCTTC	CASSEGPPTRYEQFF
.	.	TRBV7-3	TRBJ1-1	TGTGCCAGCAACTCCGGGGGTAACACTGAAGCTTTCTTT	CASNSGGNTEAFF